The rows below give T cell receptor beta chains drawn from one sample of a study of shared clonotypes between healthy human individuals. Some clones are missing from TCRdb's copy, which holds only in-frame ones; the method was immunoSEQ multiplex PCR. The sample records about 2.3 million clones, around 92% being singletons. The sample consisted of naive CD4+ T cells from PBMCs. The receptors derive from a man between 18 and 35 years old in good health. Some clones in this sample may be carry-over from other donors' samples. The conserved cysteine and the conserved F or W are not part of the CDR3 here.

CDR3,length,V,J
ASSQSGAPFYGYT,13,TRBV6-1,TRBJ1-2
ASSFWGTAEAGELF,14,TRBV28,TRBJ2-2
ASSLGTLYGYT,11,TRBV14,TRBJ1-2
ASPRGPGYNEQF,12,TRBV7-9,TRBJ2-1
AWSFWNEQF,9,TRBV30,TRBJ2-1
ASSVAGWSGTGELF,14,TRBV9,TRBJ2-2
ASSLRELDDEQY,12,TRBV5-1,TRBJ2-7
ASSEGILGEQF,11,TRBV6-1,TRBJ2-1
ATRRAGGPHNEQF,13,TRBV6-5,TRBJ2-1
ASSPQQGNEQF,11,TRBV5-1,TRBJ2-1
ASSLEQGLLQETQY,14,TRBV5-1,TRBJ2-5
ASSLAGAGELF,11,TRBV28,TRBJ2-2
SVDYASTDTQY,11,TRBV29-1,TRBJ2-3
ASSLAETYEQY,11,TRBV7-2,TRBJ2-7
ASSRGLGRFRELF,13,TRBV7-3,TRBJ2-2
ASSSTSGQGPAEAF,14,TRBV6-4,TRBJ1-1
ASSYFRTSGYEQY,13,TRBV6-6,.
ATTYTAGGRNNEQF,14,TRBV19,TRBJ2-1
ASSLKGPSTDTQY,13,TRBV7-2,TRBJ2-3
ASTRWGLMGSKNIQY,15,TRBV5-8,TRBJ2-4
ASSAGTLYEQY,11,TRBV6-6,TRBJ2-7
ASSYYRGSSYEQY,13,TRBV27,TRBJ2-7
ASGRTATDTQY,11,TRBV10-1,TRBJ2-3
ATSRDRAGGTNEQY,14,TRBV15,TRBJ2-7
ASSRGRGVQF,10,TRBV5-6,TRBJ1-4
ASRLTRSSYEQY,12,TRBV7-3,TRBJ2-7
AISIAGVANEQF,12,TRBV10-3,TRBJ2-1
ASSPHPRGPTGELF,14,TRBV9,TRBJ2-2
ASSRTSGPQFNEQF,14,TRBV19,TRBJ2-1
ASSDDRVSGKLF,12,TRBV28,TRBJ1-4
ASSLARGQGEPQY,13,TRBV7-8,TRBJ2-5
ASSGQLQGITEAF,13,TRBV2,TRBJ1-1
ASSPGAGYEQY,11,TRBV18,TRBJ2-7
ASSIGLASTGELF,13,TRBV19,TRBJ2-2
ASSRQGTYNEQF,12,TRBV10-2,TRBJ2-1
ASSPGREADTQY,12,TRBV7-3,TRBJ2-3
ASTWGQSKETQY,12,TRBV7-2,TRBJ2-5
ASSLGREDYGYT,12,TRBV6-5,TRBJ1-2
ASSLEYSGGAYEQY,14,TRBV11-3,TRBJ2-7
ASSPGLGRYNEQF,13,TRBV7-7,TRBJ2-1
ASRPQFTYNEQF,12,TRBV6-5,TRBJ2-1
ASSDRDRNQPQH,12,TRBV2,TRBJ1-5
ASSWGQASYEQY,12,TRBV5-8,TRBJ2-7
SVEDGRGGSYNEQF,14,TRBV29-1,TRBJ2-1
ASSPGGHADTQY,12,TRBV18,TRBJ2-3
ASSLGSTQNIQY,12,TRBV5-5,TRBJ2-4
ASSLSRVNTEAF,12,TRBV28,TRBJ1-1
ASSRGPGETQY,11,TRBV28,TRBJ2-5
ASSKAGSTDTQY,12,TRBV18,TRBJ2-3
ASSRRDRGNYEQY,13,TRBV21-1,TRBJ2-7
TGTGTSGTTGELF,13,TRBV1,TRBJ2-2
ASSLTGGRTGELF,13,TRBV6-5,TRBJ2-2
ASSLWRGAGANVLT,14,TRBV7-9,TRBJ2-6
ASSSGVQSTDTQY,13,TRBV5-4,TRBJ2-3
ASSLEFGDRGTQY,13,TRBV5-1,TRBJ2-5
ASSLLGDEQF,10,TRBV11-3,TRBJ2-1